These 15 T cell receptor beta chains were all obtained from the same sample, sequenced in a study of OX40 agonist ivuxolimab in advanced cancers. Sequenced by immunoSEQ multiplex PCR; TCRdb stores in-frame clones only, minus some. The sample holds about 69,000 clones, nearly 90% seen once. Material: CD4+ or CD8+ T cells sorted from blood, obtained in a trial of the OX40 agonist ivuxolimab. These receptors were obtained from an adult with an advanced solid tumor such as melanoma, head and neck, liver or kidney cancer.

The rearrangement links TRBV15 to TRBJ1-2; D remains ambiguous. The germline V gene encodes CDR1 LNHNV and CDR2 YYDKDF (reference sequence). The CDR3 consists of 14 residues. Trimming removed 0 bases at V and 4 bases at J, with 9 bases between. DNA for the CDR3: TGTGCCACCAGCAGAGATATCTTAACCTATGGCTACACCTTC. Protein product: CATSRDILTYGYTF.

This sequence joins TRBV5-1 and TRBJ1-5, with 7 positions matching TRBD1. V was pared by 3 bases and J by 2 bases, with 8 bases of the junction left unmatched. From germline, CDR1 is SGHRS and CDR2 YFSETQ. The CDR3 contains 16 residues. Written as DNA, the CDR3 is TGCGCCAGCAGCTCGGGGCCAGGGGGTGGCAATCAGCCCCAGCATTTT. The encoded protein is CASSSGPGGGNQPQHF.

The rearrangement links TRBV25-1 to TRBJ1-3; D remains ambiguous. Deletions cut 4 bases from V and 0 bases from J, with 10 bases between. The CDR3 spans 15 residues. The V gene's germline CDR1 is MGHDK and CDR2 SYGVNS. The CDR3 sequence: CASSGNLFSGNTIYF. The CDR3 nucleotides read TGTGCCAGCAGTGGGAATCTGTTCTCTGGAAACACCATATATTTT.

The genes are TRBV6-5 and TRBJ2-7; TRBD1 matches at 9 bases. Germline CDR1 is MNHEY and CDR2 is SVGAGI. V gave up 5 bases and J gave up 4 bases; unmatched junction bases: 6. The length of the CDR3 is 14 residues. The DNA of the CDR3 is TGTGCCAGCAGTCTGACAGGGGGAGTTTACGAGCAGTACTTC. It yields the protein CASSLTGGVYEQYF.

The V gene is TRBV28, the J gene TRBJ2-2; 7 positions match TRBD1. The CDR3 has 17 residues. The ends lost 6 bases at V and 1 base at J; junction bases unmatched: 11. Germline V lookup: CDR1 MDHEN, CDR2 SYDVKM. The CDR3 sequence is CASSHWAQGMNTGELFF. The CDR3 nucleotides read TGTGCCAGCAGCCATTGGGCACAGGGGATGAACACCGGGGAGCTGTTTTTT.

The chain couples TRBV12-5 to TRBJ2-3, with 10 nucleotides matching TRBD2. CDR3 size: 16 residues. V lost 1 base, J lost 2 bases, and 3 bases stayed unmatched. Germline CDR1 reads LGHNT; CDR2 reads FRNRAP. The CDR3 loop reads CASGLGLAGNTDTQYF. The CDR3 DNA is TGTGCTAGTGGTTTGGGACTAGCGGGTAACACAGATACGCAGTATTTT.

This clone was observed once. The DNA of the CDR3 is TGTGCCAGCAGCCACGGGACTAGGCGGCCTAGCACAGATACGCAGTATTTT. Amino acid sequence: CASSHGTRRPSTDTQYF. The chain carries TRBV7-9 and TRBJ2-3, with 8 positions matching TRBD2. Per germline, CDR1 SEHNR and CDR2 FQNEAQ (reference sequence). The CDR3 consists of 17 residues. J lost 0 bases, V lost 5 bases, and 10 bases had no gene match.

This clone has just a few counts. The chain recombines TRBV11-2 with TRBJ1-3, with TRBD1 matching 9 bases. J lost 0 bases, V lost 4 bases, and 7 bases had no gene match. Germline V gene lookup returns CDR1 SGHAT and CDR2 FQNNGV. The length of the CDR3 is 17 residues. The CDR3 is CASSWGTGLSSGNTIYF. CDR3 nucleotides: TGTGCCAGCAGCTGGGGGACAGGGTTAAGCTCTGGAAACACCATATATTTT.

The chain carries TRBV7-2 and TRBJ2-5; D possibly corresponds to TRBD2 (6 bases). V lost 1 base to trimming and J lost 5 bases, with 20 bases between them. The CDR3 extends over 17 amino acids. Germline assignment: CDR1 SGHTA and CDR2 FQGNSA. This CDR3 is CASSLGLGGLGEETQYF. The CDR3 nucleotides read TGTGCCAGCAGCTTAGGACTTGGGGGGTTGGGTGAGGAGACCCAGTACTTC.

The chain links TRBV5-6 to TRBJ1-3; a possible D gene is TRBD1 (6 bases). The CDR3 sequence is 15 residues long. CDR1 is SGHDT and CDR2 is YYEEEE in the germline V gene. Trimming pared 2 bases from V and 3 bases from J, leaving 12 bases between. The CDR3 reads CASSFVRGFGNTIYF. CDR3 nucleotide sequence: TGTGCCAGCAGCTTCGTTAGGGGGTTTGGAAACACCATATATTTT.

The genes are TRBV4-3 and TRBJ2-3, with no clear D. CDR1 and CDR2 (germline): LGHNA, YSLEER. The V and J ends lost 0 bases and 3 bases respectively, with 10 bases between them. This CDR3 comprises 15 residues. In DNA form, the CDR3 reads TGCGCCAGCAGCCAAGATTACTCAGCAACAGATACGCAGTATTTT. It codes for CASSQDYSATDTQYF.

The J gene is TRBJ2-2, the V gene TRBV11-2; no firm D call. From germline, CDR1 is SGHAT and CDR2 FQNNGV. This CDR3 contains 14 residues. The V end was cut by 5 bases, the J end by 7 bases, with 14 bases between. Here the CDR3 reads CASSGSRSGGELFF. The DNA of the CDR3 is TGTGCCAGCAGCGGTAGTCGGTCGGGCGGGGAGCTGTTTTTT.

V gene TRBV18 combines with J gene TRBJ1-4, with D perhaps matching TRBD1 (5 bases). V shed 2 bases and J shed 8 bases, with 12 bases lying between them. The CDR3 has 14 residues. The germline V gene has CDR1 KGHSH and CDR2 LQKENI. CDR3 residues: CASSPLGDSEKLFF. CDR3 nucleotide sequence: TGTGCCAGCTCACCATTAGGGGATTCGGAAAAACTGTTTTTT.

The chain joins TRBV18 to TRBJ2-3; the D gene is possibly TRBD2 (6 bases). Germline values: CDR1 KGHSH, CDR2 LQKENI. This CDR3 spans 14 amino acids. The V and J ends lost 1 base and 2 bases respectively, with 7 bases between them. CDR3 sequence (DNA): TGTGCCAGCTCACCACTAGCGGCCACAGATACGCAGTATTTT. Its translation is CASSPLAATDTQYF.

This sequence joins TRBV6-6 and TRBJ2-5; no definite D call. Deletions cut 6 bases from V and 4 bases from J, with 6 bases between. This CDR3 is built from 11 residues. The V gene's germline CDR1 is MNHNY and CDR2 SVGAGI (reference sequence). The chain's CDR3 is CASRTVETQYF. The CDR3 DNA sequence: TGTGCCAGCAGGACGGTAGAGACCCAGTACTTC.